Below, 10 T cell receptor beta chains from the same sample are listed, as sequenced in a study of response to subunit inactivated influenza vaccine. TCRdb ran MiXCR on the RT-PCR reads and lists one entry per CDR3 protein. The sample lists about 620,000 distinct CDR3 sequences, roughly 12% seen once, with more than 9.5% in the top ten. These data are also associated with another study on T cells expressing NK-cell markers. Per that study: Scientists made TCR beta cDNA using 5'RACE template switching with UMIs.

Specimen: PBMCs from blood, collected on the day of vaccination. The receptor source for this set is a middle-aged man who received an inactivated influenza vaccine.

J is TRBJ1-1 and V is TRBV20-1; D is ambiguous. The V and J ends lost 0 bases and 0 bases respectively, with 11 bases between them. Germline CDR1 reads DFQATT; CDR2 reads SNEGSKA (reference sequence). The CDR3 is 15 amino acids. The CDR3 DNA sequence: TGCAGTGCTAGAGATTCAGGAGCTCTGAACACTGAAGCTTTCTTT. The encoded protein is CSARDSGALNTEAFF.

The chain joins TRBV20-1 to TRBJ2-5; tentative D call: TRBD1 (6 bases). Germline CDR1 reads DFQATT; CDR2 reads SNEGSKA (reference sequence). CDR3 size: 14 residues. V gave up 5 bases and J gave up 5 bases, with 18 bases separating them. Here the CDR3 DNA reads TGCAGTGCTCCTCCGGGACATTCGCCGGAGACCCAGTACTTC. Its protein product is CSAPPGHSPETQYF.

This clonotype was observed a handful of times. This chain connects TRBV5-8 to TRBJ2-1; possible D gene TRBD2, 5 bases. Trimming removed 1 base at V and 7 bases at J, with 15 bases between. The CDR3 has 15 residues. Germline CDR1 and CDR2: SGHTS and YDEGEE. The chain's CDR3 is CASSLWSGHENEQFF. In nucleotides, the CDR3 is TGTGCCAGCAGCTTGTGGAGCGGCCACGAAAATGAGCAGTTCTTC.

This clonotype has only a few counts. This rearrangement joins TRBV15 to TRBJ2-7, with 10 bases lining up with TRBD1. This CDR3 contains 13 residues. In germline, CDR1 is LNHNV, CDR2 YYDKDF (reference sequence). V dropped 5 bases and J dropped 5; count of bases not matched to a gene: 3. The CDR3 reads CATSRDRGHEQYF. CDR3 DNA: TGTGCCACCAGCCGGGACAGGGGACACGAGCAGTACTTC.

The chain couples TRBV20-1 to TRBJ2-1; D not resolved. V was clipped by 5 bases and J by 3 bases, with 17 bases between them. The CDR3 consists of 15 residues. Germline assignment: CDR1 DFQATT and CDR2 SNEGSKA (reference sequence). The CDR3 loop reads CSAAPLVGNYNEQFF. As DNA, the CDR3 is TGCAGTGCTGCCCCCCTTGTAGGCAACTACAATGAGCAGTTCTTC.

The V gene is TRBV29-1, the J gene TRBJ2-1, with D possibly TRBD1 on 6 matching bases. V gave up 3 bases and J gave up 0 bases, with 12 bases separating them. This CDR3 spans 15 amino acids. Germline CDR1 and CDR2: SQVTM and ANQGSEA. For the CDR3, the DNA is TGCAGCGTTGAGGGGACACCGAGCTCCTACAATGAGCAGTTCTTC. Its translation is CSVEGTPSSYNEQFF.

This clonotype was observed many times. V usage is TRBV30 and J usage is TRBJ1-2; a weak D match, TRBD1 (5 bases). Germline V gene sequence: CDR1 GTSNPN, CDR2 SVGIG (reference sequence). V gave up 2 bases and J gave up 0 bases, with 10 bases separating them. This CDR3 is built from 14 residues. In DNA form, the CDR3 reads TGTGCCTGGAGTCACGGGGGAGCTAACTATGGCTACACCTTC. This encodes CAWSHGGANYGYTF.

The V gene is TRBV6-5, the J gene TRBJ1-5, with D unresolved. Per germline, CDR1 MNHEY and CDR2 SVGAGI. The CDR3 sequence is 18 residues long. Trimming took off 2 bases at V and 2 bases at J, with 19 bases between the two ends. The CDR3 nucleotides read TGTGCCAGCAGTTACGCTCCTCCCGGCGGTGGTGGCAATCAGCCCCAGCATTTT. Translation: CASSYAPPGGGGNQPQHF.

This chain joins TRBV5-1 and TRBJ2-7; D is uncertain. Germline V gene lookup returns CDR1 SGHRS and CDR2 YFSETQ. The CDR3 covers 15 residues. The germline V and J ends were trimmed by 6 bases and 0 bases, with 16 bases remaining between them. The CDR3 coding sequence is TGCGCCAGCAATCCTGGACGTCTCGACTCCTACGAGCAGTACTTC. This codes for CASNPGRLDSYEQYF.

This clonotype has only a few counts. The chain uses TRBV29-1 and TRBJ2-6; 8 nucleotides line up with TRBD1. V gave up 7 bases and J gave up 3 bases; unmatched junction bases: 8. Germline assignment: CDR1 SQVTM and CDR2 ANQGSEA. The CDR3 consists of 15 residues. The CDR3 reads CSAGQGNNGANVLTF. Here the CDR3 DNA reads TGCAGCGCTGGACAGGGCAACAATGGGGCCAACGTCCTGACTTTC.